The next 25 T cell receptor beta chains were all read from a single sample in a study of cytomegalovirus exposure and HLA in healthy donors. Profiling relied on immunoSEQ multiplex PCR, and the TCRdb table lists in-frame clones only, not all of them. This table holds approximately 140,000 clones, around 90% found once. Sequences were obtained from PBMCs. The receptors were gathered from a woman between 18 and 30 years old in good health and CMV-seropositive.

The CDR3 DNA is TGTCCCCCGCGGAATGAAAAACTGTTTTTT. Encoded protein: CPPRNEKLFF. V gene TRBV27 combines with J gene TRBJ1-4; D ambiguous. The length of the CDR3 is 10 residues. The germline CDR1 and CDR2 sequences are MNHEY and SMNVEV (reference sequence).

The rearrangement links TRBV2 to TRBJ2-1, with D unresolved. The CDR3 covers 11 residues. V lost 7 bases, J lost 9 bases, and 10 bases lay in between. The germline V gene encodes CDR1 SNHLY and CDR2 FYNNEI. CDR3 in DNA: TGTGCCAGCATAGTAGCTCGTGAGCAGTTCTTC. It translates to CASIVAREQFF.

This clone appeared once. The junction and the germline gene differ at one end; a read error may be behind it. This rearrangement joins TRBV19 to TRBJ2-6; 9 bases are a match to TRBD1. The CDR3 runs 15 residues. From germline, CDR1 is LNHDA and CDR2 SQIVND (reference sequence). CDR3 loop: CARRDRDSGANVLTF. The CDR3 bases are TGTGCCCGTAGGGACAGGGACTCTGGGGCCAACGTCCTGACTTTC.

The chain employs TRBV7-3 and TRBJ2-1; 8 nucleotides align to TRBD2. The CDR3 has 17 residues. Losses at the gene ends were 1 base for V and 6 bases for J; bases not matched to a gene: 11. Germline V gives CDR1 SGHTA, CDR2 FQGTGA. In DNA form, the CDR3 reads TGTGCCAGCAGCTTAAGGTACTCGGGACTAGGTGGCAATGAGCAGTTCTTC. Its protein is CASSLRYSGLGGNEQFF. The variable domain in full, completed from reference TRBV7-3 and TRBJ2-1, reads GAGVSQTPSNKVTEKGKYVELRCDPISGHTALYWYRQSLGQGPEFLIYFQGTGAADDSGLPNDRFFAVRPEGSVSTLKIQRTERGDSAVYLCASSLRYSGLGGNEQFFGPGTRLTVL.

The chain recombines TRBV18 with TRBJ2-7; possibly TRBD2 for D (5 bases). Germline CDR1 is KGHSH and CDR2 is LQKENI. Deletions cut 3 bases from V and 4 bases from J, with 10 bases between. This CDR3 has 13 residues. Here the CDR3 reads CASSPARGYEQYF. In DNA form, the CDR3 reads TGTGCCAGCTCACCGGCCCGAGGGTACGAGCAGTACTTC.

V gene TRBV9 combines with J gene TRBJ2-3; 9 bases are shared with TRBD1. CDR3 size: 18 residues. CDR1 is SGDLS and CDR2 is YYNGEE in the germline V gene. Losses at the gene ends were 0 bases for V and 2 bases for J; bases not matched to a gene: 10. As DNA, the CDR3 is TGTGCCAGCAGCGTAGCTCGGTCCGGGACAGGGCTCACAGATACGCAGTATTTT. This encodes CASSVARSGTGLTDTQYF.

This clone was observed a few times. In nucleotides, the CDR3 is TGTGCCAGCAGCCAATTTCCAGGGCGTAGCTCACCCCTCCACTTT. It codes for CASSQFPGRSSPLHF. V usage is TRBV14 and J usage is TRBJ1-6; D is perhaps TRBD1 (5 bases). CDR1 SGHDN and CDR2 FVKESK come from the germline V gene. The CDR3 length is 15 residues. Trimming cost V 2 bases and J 10 bases, with 15 bases left between them.

The chain carries TRBV7-2 and TRBJ1-4; D is unclear. V lost 1 base to trimming and J lost 4 bases, with 10 bases between them. The CDR3 is 15 amino acids. Looked up from germline, CDR1 is SGHTA and CDR2 is FQGNSA. In nucleotides, the CDR3 is TGTGCCAGCAGCTTAGGAGGAGCGGGTAATGAAAAACTGTTTTTT. Protein sequence: CASSLGGAGNEKLFF.

The gene calls are TRBV7-9 and TRBJ1-4; 9 positions agree with TRBD1. V gave up 5 bases and J gave up 3 bases; unmatched junction bases: 4. Germline lookup yields CDR1 SEHNR and CDR2 FQNEAQ (reference sequence). This CDR3 is built from 15 residues. CDR3 in DNA: TGTGCCAGCAGCCTACAGGGGGCGGCTAATGAAAAACTGTTTTTT. It encodes CASSLQGAANEKLFF. The whole variable domain, remainder taken from reference TRBV7-9 and TRBJ1-4, is DTGVSQNPRHKITKRGQNVTFRCDPISEHNRLYWYRQTLGQGPEFLTYFQNEAQLEKSRLLSDRFSAERPKGSFSTLEIQRTEQGDSAMYLCASSLQGAANEKLFFGSGTQLSVL.

The J gene is TRBJ2-5, the V gene TRBV5-1, with 11 bases aligning to TRBD1. Losses at the gene ends were 7 bases for V and 9 bases for J; bases not matched to a gene: 11. The CDR3 has 14 amino acids. CDR1 SGHRS and CDR2 YFSETQ come from the germline V gene. The CDR3 bases are TGCGCCAGCCGTGCGGGGACAGGGGGGATGGCCCAGTACTTC. As protein: CASRAGTGGMAQYF.

The V gene is TRBV7-3, the J gene TRBJ1-1; TRBD1 is a possible D gene (6 bases). CDR1 SGHTA and CDR2 FQGTGA come from the germline V gene. V was cut by 1 base and J by 7 bases, with 10 bases left in between. This CDR3 region has 13 residues. The CDR3 nucleotides read TGTGCCAGCAGCTTAATGAGGGGGAATGAAGCTTTCTTT. It translates to CASSLMRGNEAFF.

This chain uses TRBV10-3 with TRBJ1-1; TRBD1 is a possible D gene (6 bases). The germline gives CDR1 ENHRY, CDR2 SYGVKD. The CDR3 extends over 17 amino acids. Trimming left V 4 bases short and J 0 bases short, with 18 bases between. CDR3 bases: TGTGCCATCAGTGCCACCCACAGGGAACGAATGAACACTGAAGCTTTCTTT. This translates into CAISATHRERMNTEAFF.

Only one count was recorded for this clone. The CDR3, as DNA: TGCGCCAGCAGCCTGGGGACAGGATCTACCTACGAGCAGTACTTC. Its translation is CASSLGTGSTYEQYF. This chain connects TRBV5-1 to TRBJ2-7; 8 bases map to TRBD1. The CDR3 length is 15 residues. J gave up 2 bases and V 4 bases, and 8 bases lay outside the gene matches. CDR1 is SGHRS and CDR2 is YFSETQ in the germline V gene.

This chain uses TRBV5-1 with TRBJ2-2, with 9 nucleotides matching TRBD1. Germline V lookup: CDR1 SGHRS, CDR2 YFSETQ. This CDR3 is built from 14 residues. The V segment lost 4 bases and the J segment 7 bases; nucleotides outside the gene matches: 5. CDR3 nucleotides: TGCGCCAGCAGCCCGGGACAGGGCAGCGGGGAGCTGTTTTTT. Amino acids: CASSPGQGSGELFF. The whole variable domain, filled in from reference TRBV5-1 and TRBJ2-2, reads KAGVTQTPRYLIKTRGQQVTLSCSPISGHRSVSWYQQTPGQGLQFLFEYFSETQRNKGNFPGRFSGRQFSNSRSEMNVSTLELGDSALYLCASSPGQGSGELFFGEGSRLTVL.

V is TRBV7-2 and J is TRBJ2-1, with D possibly matching TRBD2 (6 bases). V was shortened by 1 base and J by 10 bases, with 11 bases between the two germline ends. CDR1 is SGHTA and CDR2 is FQGNSA in the germline V gene. The CDR3 contains 13 residues. CDR3: CASSLGSEGEQFF. CDR3 DNA sequence: TGTGCCAGCAGCTTAGGTTCGGAGGGGGAGCAGTTCTTC.

V is TRBV7-9 and J is TRBJ1-2; TRBD1 aligns across 7 bases. The CDR3 runs 15 residues. CDR1 is SEHNR, CDR2 FQNEAQ, per germline (reference sequence). Unmatched junction bases numbered 10, after V lost 5 bases and J lost 4 bases. The CDR3, as DNA: TGTGCCAGCAGCCCACGGTCTTGGGACAGCTATGGCTACACCTTC. Encoded protein: CASSPRSWDSYGYTF.

The V and J genes are TRBV4-1 and TRBJ2-5, with 7 bases matching TRBD2. The germline gives CDR1 MGHRA, CDR2 YSYEKL. This CDR3 has 15 residues. J gave up 6 bases and V 0 bases, and 7 bases lay outside the gene matches. Here the CDR3 reads CASSQEAWGGKTQYF. In DNA form, the CDR3 reads TGCGCCAGCAGCCAAGAGGCATGGGGGGGGAAGACCCAGTACTTC.

The chain combines TRBV9 with TRBJ2-3; D unresolved. In germline, CDR1 is SGDLS, CDR2 YYNGEE. CDR3 length: 12 residues. V dropped 0 bases and J dropped 4 bases, with 3 bases sitting between them. CDR3 sequence (DNA): TGTGCCAGCAGCGTAGCTGCAGATACGCAGTATTTT. It specifies CASSVAADTQYF.

A single count supports this clone. The chain couples TRBV5-4 to TRBJ1-1; TRBD1 agrees at 8 bases. CDR1 SGHNT and CDR2 YYREEE come from the germline V gene (reference sequence). V trimming: 4 bases; J trimming: 2 bases; junction bases outside the gene matches: 7. CDR3 length equals 15 residues. Here the CDR3 reads CASSRTGFGNTEAFF. The CDR3 region has the DNA TGTGCCAGCAGCCGGACAGGGTTCGGAAACACTGAAGCTTTCTTT.

The chain employs TRBV5-4 and TRBJ2-2, with D tentatively TRBD1 (6 bases). Trimming cost V 4 bases and J 2 bases, with 12 bases left between them. Germline lookup yields CDR1 SGHNT and CDR2 YYREEE (reference sequence). This CDR3 is built from 15 residues. CDR3 in DNA: TGTGCCAGCAGCCTCGGACAGAGAAACACCGGGGAGCTGTTTTTT. It specifies CASSLGQRNTGELFF.

The chain uses TRBV6-4 and TRBJ2-5; D unresolved. The CDR3 is 13 residues long. V lost 4 bases, J lost 1 base, and 7 bases lay in between. Looked up from germline, CDR1 is MRHNA and CDR2 is SNTAGT. The CDR3 DNA sequence: TGTGCCAGCAGTGTCGACTCCCAAGAGACCCAGTACTTC. It encodes CASSVDSQETQYF.

The genes are TRBV9 and TRBJ2-2, with 8 positions matching TRBD1. J gave up 0 bases and V 5 bases, and 6 bases lay outside the gene matches. From germline, CDR1 is SGDLS and CDR2 YYNGEE. This CDR3 is built from 16 residues. CDR3 coding DNA: TGTGCCAGCAGTCAGCAGGGGGCTACGAACACCGGGGAGCTGTTTTTT. Its protein is CASSQQGATNTGELFF.

The chain combines TRBV19 with TRBJ2-1, with 7 bases aligning to TRBD2. The CDR3 has 14 amino acids. The germline CDR1 and CDR2 sequences are LNHDA and SQIVND (reference sequence). V shed 6 bases, J shed 8 bases, and the junction held 10 bases outside the gene matches. Here the CDR3 reads CASRKGTIPHEQFF. CDR3 in DNA: TGTGCCAGTAGAAAAGGGACTATCCCCCATGAGCAGTTCTTC.

The chain couples TRBV5-5 to TRBJ1-2, with D perhaps TRBD1 (5 bases). Germline assignment: CDR1 SGHKS and CDR2 YYEKEE (reference sequence). The CDR3 has 14 amino acids. V was shortened by 0 bases and J by 4 bases, with 10 bases between the two germline ends. This CDR3 is CASSLGQLPYGYTF. CDR3 nucleotides: TGTGCCAGCAGCTTGGGACAGTTACCCTATGGCTACACCTTC.

This chain links TRBV10-1 with TRBJ1-5, with D hard to call. The CDR3 contains 15 residues. With 2 bases removed from V and 4 bases from J, the gap between germline ends came to 12 bases. The V gene's germline CDR1 is WNHNN and CDR2 SYGVQD (reference sequence). The DNA of the CDR3 is TGCGCCAGCAGTGAGGGCGGGGTAAAAAATCAGCCCCAGCATTTT. Residues: CASSEGGVKNQPQHF.